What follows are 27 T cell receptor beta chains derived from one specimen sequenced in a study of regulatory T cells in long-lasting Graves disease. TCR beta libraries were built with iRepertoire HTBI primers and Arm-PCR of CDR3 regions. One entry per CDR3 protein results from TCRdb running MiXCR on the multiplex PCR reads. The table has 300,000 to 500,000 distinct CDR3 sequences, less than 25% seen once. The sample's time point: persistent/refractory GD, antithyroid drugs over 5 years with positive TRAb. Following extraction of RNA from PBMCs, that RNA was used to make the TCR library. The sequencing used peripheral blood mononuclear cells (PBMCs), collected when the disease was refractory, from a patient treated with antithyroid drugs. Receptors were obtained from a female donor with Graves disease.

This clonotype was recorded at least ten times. CDR3 residues: CASSLEGIGELFF. The DNA of the CDR3 is TGTGCCAGCAGTTTAGAGGGTATCGGGGAGCTGTTTTTT. The chain uses TRBV12-3 or TRBV12-4 and TRBJ2-2; no clear D gene. V lost 1 base to trimming and J lost 7 bases, with 7 bases between them. The CDR3 contains 13 residues.

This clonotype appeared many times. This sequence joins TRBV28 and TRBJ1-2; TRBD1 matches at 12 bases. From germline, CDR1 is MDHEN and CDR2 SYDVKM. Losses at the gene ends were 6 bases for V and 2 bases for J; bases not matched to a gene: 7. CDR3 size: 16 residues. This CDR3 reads CASRQPGQGANYGYTF. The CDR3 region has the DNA TGTGCCAGCAGGCAACCGGGACAGGGGGCAAACTATGGCTACACCTTC.

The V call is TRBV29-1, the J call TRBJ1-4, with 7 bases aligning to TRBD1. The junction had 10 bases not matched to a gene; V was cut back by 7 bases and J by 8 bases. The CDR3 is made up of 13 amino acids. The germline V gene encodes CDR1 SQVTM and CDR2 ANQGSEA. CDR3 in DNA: TGCAGCGCCCTGACAGGGACTGTAGAAAAACTGTTTTTT. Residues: CSALTGTVEKLFF.

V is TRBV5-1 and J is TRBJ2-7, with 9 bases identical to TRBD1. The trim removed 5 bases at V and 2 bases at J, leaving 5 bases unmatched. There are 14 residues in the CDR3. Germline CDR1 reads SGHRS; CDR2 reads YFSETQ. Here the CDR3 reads CASRSGQGPYEQYF. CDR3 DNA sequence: TGCGCCAGCAGGAGCGGACAGGGGCCCTACGAGCAGTACTTC.

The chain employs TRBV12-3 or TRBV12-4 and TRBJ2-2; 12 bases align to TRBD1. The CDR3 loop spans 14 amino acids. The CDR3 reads CAVTGQGAVGELFF. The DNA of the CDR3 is TGTGCGGTCACGGGACAGGGGGCGGTCGGGGAGCTGTTTTTT.

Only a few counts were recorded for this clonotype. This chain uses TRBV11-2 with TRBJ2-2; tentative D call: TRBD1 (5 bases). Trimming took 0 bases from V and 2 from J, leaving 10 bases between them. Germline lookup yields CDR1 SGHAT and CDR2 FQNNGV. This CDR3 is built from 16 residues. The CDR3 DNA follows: TGTGCCAGCAGCTTAGAGGACATGGCCAACACCGGGGAGCTGTTTTTT. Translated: CASSLEDMANTGELFF. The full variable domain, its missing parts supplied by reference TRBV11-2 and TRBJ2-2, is EAGVAQSPRYKIIEKRQSVAFWCNPISGHATLYWYQQILGQGPKLLIQFQNNGVVDDSQLPKDRFSAERLKGVDSTLKIQPAKLEDSAVYLCASSLEDMANTGELFFGEGSRLTVL.

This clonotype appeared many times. Written as DNA, the CDR3 is TGTGCCAGCAGCTTGACAGGGAACACCGGGGAGCTGTTTTTT. This translates into CASSLTGNTGELFF. The chain links TRBV7-2 to TRBJ2-2, with D perhaps TRBD1 (6 bases). CDR3 length: 14 residues. Germline CDR1 and CDR2: SGHTA and FQGNSA. Trimming took off 3 bases at V and 1 base at J, with 6 bases between the two ends.

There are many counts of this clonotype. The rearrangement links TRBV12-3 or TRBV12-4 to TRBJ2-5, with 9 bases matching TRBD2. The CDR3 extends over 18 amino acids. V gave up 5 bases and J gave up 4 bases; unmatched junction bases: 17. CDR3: CASSPGAGSSGSGETQYF. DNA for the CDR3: TGTGCCAGCAGTCCCGGGGCGGGGAGTAGCGGGAGTGGAGAGACCCAGTACTTC.

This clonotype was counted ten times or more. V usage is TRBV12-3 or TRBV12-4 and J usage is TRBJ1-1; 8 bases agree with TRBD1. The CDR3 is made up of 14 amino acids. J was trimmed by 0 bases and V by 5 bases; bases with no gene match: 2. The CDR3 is CASSTGGVNTEAFF. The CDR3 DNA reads TGTGCCAGCAGTACAGGGGGAGTGAACACTGAAGCTTTCTTT.

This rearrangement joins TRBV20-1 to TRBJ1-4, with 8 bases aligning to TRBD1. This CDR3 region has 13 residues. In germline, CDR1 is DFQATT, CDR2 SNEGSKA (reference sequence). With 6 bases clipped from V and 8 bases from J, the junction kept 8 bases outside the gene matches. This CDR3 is CSAEQGVYEKLFF. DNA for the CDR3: TGCAGTGCAGAACAGGGGGTATACGAAAAACTGTTTTTT.

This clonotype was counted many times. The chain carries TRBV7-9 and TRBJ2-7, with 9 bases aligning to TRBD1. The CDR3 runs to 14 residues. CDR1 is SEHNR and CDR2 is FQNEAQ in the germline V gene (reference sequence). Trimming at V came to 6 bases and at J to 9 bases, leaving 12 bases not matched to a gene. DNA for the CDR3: TGTGCCAGCAGTCCCGGGACAGGGAGTCGCAGGCAGTACTTC. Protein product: CASSPGTGSRRQYF.

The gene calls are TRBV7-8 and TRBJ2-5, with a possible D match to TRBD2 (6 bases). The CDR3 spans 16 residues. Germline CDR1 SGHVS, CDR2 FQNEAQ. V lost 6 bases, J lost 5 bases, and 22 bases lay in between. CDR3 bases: TGTGCCAGCAGGATTAATAGCGGAGCTGGGTTGGAGACCCAGTACTTC. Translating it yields CASRINSGAGLETQYF.

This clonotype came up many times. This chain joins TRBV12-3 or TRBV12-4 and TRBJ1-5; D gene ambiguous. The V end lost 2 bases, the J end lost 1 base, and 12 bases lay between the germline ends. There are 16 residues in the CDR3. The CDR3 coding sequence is TGTGCCAGCAGTTTAAGGATGGTCGCGAGCAATCAGCCCCAGCATTTT. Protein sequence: CASSLRMVASNQPQHF.

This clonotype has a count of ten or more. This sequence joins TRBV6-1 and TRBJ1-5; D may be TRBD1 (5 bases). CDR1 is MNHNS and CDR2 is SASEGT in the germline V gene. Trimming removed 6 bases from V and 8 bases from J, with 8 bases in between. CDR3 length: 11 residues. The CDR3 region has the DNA TGTGCCAGCAGCTCGGGGGAGCCCCAGCATTTT. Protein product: CASSSGEPQHF.

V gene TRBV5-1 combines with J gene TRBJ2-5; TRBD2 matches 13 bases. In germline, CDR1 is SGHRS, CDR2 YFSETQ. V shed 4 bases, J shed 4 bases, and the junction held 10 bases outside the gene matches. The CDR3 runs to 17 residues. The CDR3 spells CASSILRTSGSRETQYF. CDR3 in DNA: TGCGCCAGCAGCATCCTACGGACTAGCGGGAGTAGAGAGACCCAGTACTTC.

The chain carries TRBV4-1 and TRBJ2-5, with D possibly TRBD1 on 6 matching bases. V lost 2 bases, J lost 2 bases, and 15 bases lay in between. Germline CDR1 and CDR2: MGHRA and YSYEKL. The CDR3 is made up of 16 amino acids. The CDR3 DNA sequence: TGCGCCAGCAGCCAACGGGGTGGGGGCCTTCAAGAGACCCAGTACTTC. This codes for CASSQRGGGLQETQYF.

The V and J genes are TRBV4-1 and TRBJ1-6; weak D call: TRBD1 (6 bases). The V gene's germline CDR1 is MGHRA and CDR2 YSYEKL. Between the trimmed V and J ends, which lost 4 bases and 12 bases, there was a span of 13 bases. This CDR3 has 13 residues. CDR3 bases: TGCGCCAGCAGCCCCGTTCACAGGGAACCCCTCCACTTT. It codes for CASSPVHREPLHF.

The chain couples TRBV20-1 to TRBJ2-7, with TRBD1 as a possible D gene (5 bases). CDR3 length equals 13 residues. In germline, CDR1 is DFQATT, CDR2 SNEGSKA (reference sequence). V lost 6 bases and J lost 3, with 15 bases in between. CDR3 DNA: TGCAGTGCCTCTCTACAGGTTAACTACGAGCAGTACTTC. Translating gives CSASLQVNYEQYF.

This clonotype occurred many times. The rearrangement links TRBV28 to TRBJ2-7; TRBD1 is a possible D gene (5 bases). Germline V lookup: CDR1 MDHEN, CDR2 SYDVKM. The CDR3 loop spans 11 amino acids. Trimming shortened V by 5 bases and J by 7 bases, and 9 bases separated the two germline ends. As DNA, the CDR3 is TGTGCCAGCAGTGGGGCGAGGGAGCAGTACTTC. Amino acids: CASSGAREQYF.

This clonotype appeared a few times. The CDR3 is CASSHPDRATYEQYF. CDR3 sequence (DNA): TGTGCCAGCAGCCATCCGGACAGGGCAACCTACGAGCAGTACTTC. The chain joins TRBV5-6 to TRBJ2-7, with 8 bases matching TRBD1. This CDR3 region has 15 residues. The V segment lost 4 bases and the J segment 2 bases; nucleotides outside the gene matches: 8. The V gene's germline CDR1 is SGHDT and CDR2 YYEEEE.

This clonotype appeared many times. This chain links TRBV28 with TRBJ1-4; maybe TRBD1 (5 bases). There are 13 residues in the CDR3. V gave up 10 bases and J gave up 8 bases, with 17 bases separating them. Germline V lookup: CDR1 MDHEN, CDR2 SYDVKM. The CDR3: CATLEGMGEKLFF. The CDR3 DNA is TGTGCCACTCTGGAGGGGATGGGGGAAAAACTGTTTTTT.

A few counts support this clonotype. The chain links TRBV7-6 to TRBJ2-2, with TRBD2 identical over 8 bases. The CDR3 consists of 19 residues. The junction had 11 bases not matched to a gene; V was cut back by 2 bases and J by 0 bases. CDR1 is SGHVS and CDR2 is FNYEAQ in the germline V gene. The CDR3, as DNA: TGTGCCAGCAGCTTACCCCCCAAGGCGGGAGGACCGAACACCGGGGAGCTGTTTTTT. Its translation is CASSLPPKAGGPNTGELFF.

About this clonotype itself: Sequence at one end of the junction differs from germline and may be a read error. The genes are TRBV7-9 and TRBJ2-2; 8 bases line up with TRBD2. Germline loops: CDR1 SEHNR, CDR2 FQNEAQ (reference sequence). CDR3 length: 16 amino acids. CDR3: CASSLAQRERGGELFF. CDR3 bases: TGTGCCAGCAGCCTAGCCCAGCGGGAGAGGGGCGGGGAGCTGTTTTTT.

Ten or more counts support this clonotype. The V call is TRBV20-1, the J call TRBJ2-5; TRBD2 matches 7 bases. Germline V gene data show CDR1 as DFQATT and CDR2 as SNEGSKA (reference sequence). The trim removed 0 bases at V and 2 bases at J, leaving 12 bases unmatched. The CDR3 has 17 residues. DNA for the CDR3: TGCAGTGCTAGAGATCGGGTACGGCCTAGCGGTCAAGAGACCCAGTACTTC. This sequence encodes CSARDRVRPSGQETQYF.

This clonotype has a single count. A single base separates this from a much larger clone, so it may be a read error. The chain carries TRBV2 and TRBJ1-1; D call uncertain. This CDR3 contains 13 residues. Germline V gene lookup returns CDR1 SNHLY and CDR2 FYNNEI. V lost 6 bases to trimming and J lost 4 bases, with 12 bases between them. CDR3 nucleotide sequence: TGTGCCAGCAGCGCGGGGAGACGCACTGAAGCTTTCTTT. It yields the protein CASSAGRRTEAFF.

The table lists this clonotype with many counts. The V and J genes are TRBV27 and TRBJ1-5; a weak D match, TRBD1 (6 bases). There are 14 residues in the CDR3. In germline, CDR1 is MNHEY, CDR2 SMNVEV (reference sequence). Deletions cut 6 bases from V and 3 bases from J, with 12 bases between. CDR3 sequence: CASRYQGSNQPQHF. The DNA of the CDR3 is TGTGCCAGCAGATACCAGGGGTCCAATCAGCCCCAGCATTTT.

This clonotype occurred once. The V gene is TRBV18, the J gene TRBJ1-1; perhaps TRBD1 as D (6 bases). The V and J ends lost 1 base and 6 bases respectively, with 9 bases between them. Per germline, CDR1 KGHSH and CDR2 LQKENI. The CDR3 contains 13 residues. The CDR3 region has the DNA TGTGCCAGCTCACCACAGGGGGTTTCTGAAGCTTTCTTT. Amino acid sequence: CASSPQGVSEAFF.